This TCR beta chain originates from a study of cytomegalovirus exposure and HLA in healthy donors. The germline CDR1 and CDR2 sequences are SGHRS and YFSETQ. This CDR3 is 13 amino acids long. V lost 0 bases, J lost 8 bases, and 11 bases lay in between. Primers for the PCR totalled 60 Vbeta and 13 Jbeta. Clones were sequenced by immunoSEQ multiplex PCR, and TCRdb holds only the in-frame ones, with some missing. The data show 200,000 to 250,000 clones, roughly four fifths seen once. The receptor comes from a girl between 2 and 10 years old in good health and CMV-seronegative. V is TRBV5-1 and J is TRBJ1-2, with TRBD1 as a possible D gene (6 bases). Sequencing input: PBMCs. In DNA form, the CDR3 reads TGCGCCAGCAGCTTGGAAGGGGGTAGCGGCTACACCTTC. It encodes CASSLEGGSGYTF.